This T cell receptor beta chain was retrieved from a study of identical twins. Study-wide points: Partial confounding of zero-insertion analyses by invariant MAIT and iNKT cells was possible. For cord blood, abundant beta clonotypes had fewer insertions, unlike memory repertoires, which showed none.

This CDR3 is 13 amino acids long. Between the trimmed V and J ends, which lost 4 bases and 1 base, there was a span of 8 bases. From germline, CDR1 is DFQATT and CDR2 SNEGSKA (reference sequence). This clonotype showed up just a few times. Its antigen remains unknown. MiXCR, applied by TCRdb to the 5' RACE reads, yields one record per CDR3 protein. Of about 530,000 distinct CDR3 sequences detected, about 16% appear once; the ten largest clones hold 0.44%. Only healthy Caucasians were included as donors. These same records also appear under a second study, on yellow fever vaccine responses in identical twins. Per that paper: Vaccine T cell responses of twins reportedly seemed partly convergent and partly personalized.

Specimen: CD4+ T cells sorted from blood. The sequence was obtained from a woman aged 18-29 years in good health. The gene calls are TRBV20-1 and TRBJ2-1, with D tentatively TRBD2 (6 bases). CDR3 region: CSANRGSYNEQFF. The CDR3 DNA reads as TGCAGTGCTAACCGGGGGTCCTACAATGAGCAGTTCTTC.